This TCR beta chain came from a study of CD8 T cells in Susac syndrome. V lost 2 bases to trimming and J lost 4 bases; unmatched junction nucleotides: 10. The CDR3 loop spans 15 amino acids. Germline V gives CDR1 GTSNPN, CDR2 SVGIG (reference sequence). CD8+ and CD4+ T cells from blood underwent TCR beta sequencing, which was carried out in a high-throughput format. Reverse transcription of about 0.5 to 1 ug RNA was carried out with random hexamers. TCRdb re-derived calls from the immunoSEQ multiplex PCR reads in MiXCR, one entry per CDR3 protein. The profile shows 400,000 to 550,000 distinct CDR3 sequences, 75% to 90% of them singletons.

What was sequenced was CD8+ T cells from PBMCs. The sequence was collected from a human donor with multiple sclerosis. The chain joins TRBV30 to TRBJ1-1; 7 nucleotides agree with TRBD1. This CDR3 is CAWSRGKNRGTEAFF. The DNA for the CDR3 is TGTGCCTGGAGTCGAGGGAAGAACAGGGGCACTGAAGCTTTCTTT.